The next 27 T cell receptor beta chains were all read from a single sample in a study of shared clonotypes between healthy human individuals. Data came from immunoSEQ multiplex PCR; TCRdb stores just in-frame clones and leaves some out. This sample has about 2.5 million clones, with roughly 92% found just once. Sequences were obtained from naive CD4+ T cells from PBMCs. This sample's subset: CD45RA+ positively selected. Receptor source: a man between 18 and 29 years old in good health. Some clones in this sample may be carry-over from other donors' samples.

This rearrangement joins TRBV6-1 to TRBJ1-5; D is undetermined. Trimming took 7 bases from V and 4 from J, leaving 11 bases between them. Germline V lookup: CDR1 MNHNS, CDR2 SASEGT. This CDR3 is built from 13 residues. CDR3: CASIFSLNQPQHF. The CDR3, as DNA: TGTGCCAGCATTTTTTCCCTGAATCAGCCCCAGCATTTT.

V and J are TRBV5-1 and TRBJ2-2, with 9 bases that match TRBD1. The CDR3 runs 16 residues. Germline CDR1 is SGHRS and CDR2 is YFSETQ. J lost 1 base, V lost 3 bases, and 4 bases had no gene match. DNA for the CDR3: TGCGCCAGCAGCTCGACAGGGGGAGGGAACACCGGGGAGCTGTTTTTT. Translation gives CASSSTGGGNTGELFF.

The CDR3 DNA reads TGTGCCAGCAGCTTACTGCTGGGGGCCATTCAGTACTTC. As protein: CASSLLLGAIQYF. V usage is TRBV5-5 and J usage is TRBJ2-4; D possibly corresponds to TRBD1 (6 bases). Deletions cut 2 bases from V and 9 bases from J, with 12 bases between. The CDR3 spans 13 residues. Per germline, CDR1 SGHKS and CDR2 YYEKEE (reference sequence).

About this clone: Within the sample, other DNA sequences also encode this same CDR3. This rearrangement joins TRBV7-9 to TRBJ2-7; 11 bases are shared with TRBD2. The CDR3 is made up of 16 amino acids. CDR1 is SEHNR and CDR2 is FQNEAQ in the germline V gene (reference sequence). V was clipped by 4 bases and J by 5 bases; unmatched bases: 10. The CDR3 region has the DNA TGTGCCAGCAGCTCCCGCATAGCGGGAGGGATAGACGAGCAGTACTTC. It yields the protein CASSSRIAGGIDEQYF.

Worth noting for this clone: Distinct nucleotide sequences in the sample also encode this CDR3. This chain connects TRBV10-3 to TRBJ2-5; tentatively, D is TRBD2 (7 bases). Trimming removed 4 bases from V and 3 bases from J, with 9 bases in between. The CDR3 is 13 residues long. CDR1 ENHRY and CDR2 SYGVKD come from the germline V gene. CDR3 residues: CAISVGGEETQYF. CDR3 nucleotide sequence: TGTGCCATCAGTGTAGGGGGGGAAGAGACCCAGTACTTC.

The chain couples TRBV5-1 to TRBJ2-2; 7 nucleotides agree with TRBD1. With V trimmed by 0 bases and J by 5 bases, 4 bases remained unmatched. The CDR3 covers 15 residues. The germline gives CDR1 SGHRS, CDR2 YFSETQ. The DNA of the CDR3 is TGCGCCAGCAGCTTGGGGGGGACAGCTACCGGGGAGCTGTTTTTT. The encoded protein is CASSLGGTATGELFF.

This chain uses TRBV6-1 with TRBJ1-1, with no clear D. V was cut by 3 bases and J by 11 bases, with 22 bases left in between. This CDR3 is 15 amino acids long. CDR1 and CDR2 (germline): MNHNS, SASEGT. The CDR3 sequence is CASSDPVYRAIGAFF. CDR3 DNA: TGTGCCAGCAGTGACCCTGTCTATCGCGCTATTGGTGCTTTCTTT.

The V gene is TRBV4-1, the J gene TRBJ2-7, with TRBD2 matching over 12 bases. With 3 bases clipped from V and 3 bases from J, the junction kept 6 bases outside the gene matches. Germline CDR1 and CDR2: MGHRA and YSYEKL. There are 16 residues in the CDR3. Here the CDR3 DNA reads TGCGCCAGCAGCCAGGGGCCTAGCGGGAGGGACTACGAGCAGTACTTC. Encoded protein: CASSQGPSGRDYEQYF.

This clone showed up just once. J is TRBJ2-3 and V is TRBV12-5; TRBD1 might be the D (5 bases). The length of the CDR3 is 15 residues. Trimming removed 1 base at V and 2 bases at J, with 10 bases between. From germline, CDR1 is LGHNT and CDR2 FRNRAP. This CDR3 reads CASGLGVQDTDTQYF. CDR3 DNA sequence: TGTGCTAGTGGTTTGGGAGTACAGGACACAGATACGCAGTATTTT. The variable domain in full, completed from reference TRBV12-5 and TRBJ2-3, reads DARVTQTPRHKVTEMGQEVTMRCQPILGHNTVFWYRQTMMQGLELLAYFRNRAPLDDSGMPKDRFSAEMPDATLATLKIQPSEPRDSAVYFCASGLGVQDTDTQYFGPGTRLTVL.

The chain couples TRBV27 to TRBJ2-5, with D possibly being TRBD2 (5 bases). With 2 bases removed from V and 3 bases from J, the gap between germline ends came to 7 bases. This CDR3 is 13 amino acids long. Germline CDR1 and CDR2: MNHEY and SMNVEV (reference sequence). The CDR3 DNA sequence: TGTGCCAGCAGTTTACGGCGGGAAGAGACCCAGTACTTC. It translates to CASSLRREETQYF.

This chain links TRBV15 with TRBJ1-2, with 9 bases matching TRBD1. The CDR3 has 16 residues. With V trimmed by 1 base and J by 7 bases, 10 bases remained unmatched. From germline, CDR1 is LNHNV and CDR2 YYDKDF (reference sequence). CDR3 sequence: CATSRVDRGRNSGYTF. CDR3 bases: TGTGCCACCAGCAGAGTAGACAGGGGGAGGAATAGTGGCTACACCTTC.

In this sample, this clone turned up once. This chain links TRBV28 with TRBJ1-1; 7 positions agree with TRBD1. Trimming at V came to 4 bases and at J to 11 bases, leaving 10 bases not matched to a gene. The germline gives CDR1 MDHEN, CDR2 SYDVKM. This CDR3 has 13 amino acids. In DNA form, the CDR3 reads TGTGCCAGCAGTTCCCAACTCCGACAGGGCGCTTTCTTT. This codes for CASSSQLRQGAFF.

The V gene is TRBV11-2, the J gene TRBJ1-1, with D unresolved. From germline, CDR1 is SGHAT and CDR2 FQNNGV. This CDR3 is 13 amino acids long. V was clipped by 0 bases and J by 8 bases, with 10 bases between them. CDR3 protein: CASSLDHTWEAFF. CDR3 DNA: TGTGCCAGCAGCTTAGATCATACGTGGGAAGCTTTCTTT.

The chain carries TRBV28 and TRBJ2-7, with 9 positions matching TRBD1. The CDR3 has 14 residues. Germline loops: CDR1 MDHEN, CDR2 SYDVKM. Trimming cost V 6 bases and J 2 bases; bases outside gene matches: 5. This CDR3 is CASRGQGNTYEQYF. The DNA of the CDR3 is TGTGCCAGCAGAGGACAGGGGAACACCTACGAGCAGTACTTC.

This chain connects TRBV15 to TRBJ1-2, with a tentative D call TRBD1 (5 bases). Trimming took 1 base from V and 2 from J, leaving 11 bases between them. This CDR3 contains 15 residues. Germline CDR1 LNHNV, CDR2 YYDKDF (reference sequence). CDR3 in DNA: TGTGCCACCAGCAGAGTATTTGGACAAAACTATGGCTACACCTTC. Its translation is CATSRVFGQNYGYTF.

This chain joins TRBV10-2 and TRBJ2-7; D perhaps matches TRBD1 (6 bases). Germline-derived CDR1 and CDR2 are WSHSY and SAAADI. V lost 6 bases, J lost 6 bases, and 18 bases lay in between. The CDR3 has 14 amino acids. CDR3 loop: CASRATGFLREQYF. The CDR3 DNA is TGCGCCAGCAGAGCTACAGGGTTTCTACGCGAGCAGTACTTC.

The J gene is TRBJ2-7, the V gene TRBV7-9; TRBD1 might be the D (6 bases). Trimming stripped 1 base from V and 1 base from J, with 11 bases between. The CDR3 is 15 residues long. Germline V CDR1 and CDR2: SEHNR, FQNEAQ (reference sequence). CDR3 sequence reads: CASSLGGTPSYEQYF. Written as DNA, the CDR3 is TGTGCCAGCAGCTTAGGAGGGACACCTTCCTACGAGCAGTACTTC.

The CDR3 region has the DNA TGTGCCAGCAGCACCACTAGCGGGACCTACAATGAGCAGTTCTTC. The encoded protein is CASSTTSGTYNEQFF. The V gene is TRBV6-6, the J gene TRBJ2-1, with 10 bases lining up with TRBD2. The CDR3 spans 15 residues. CDR1 and CDR2 from the germline V gene are MNHNY and SVGAGI (reference sequence). Trimming took 6 bases from V and 2 from J; bases not matched to a gene: 4.

The chain has TRBV9 and TRBJ2-7; no clear D. With 3 bases removed from V and 1 base from J, the gap between germline ends came to 14 bases. Germline V CDR1 and CDR2: SGDLS, YYNGEE. The CDR3 has 15 residues. This CDR3 is CASSARTGISYEQYF. The DNA of the CDR3 is TGTGCCAGCAGCGCGCGGACGGGTATTTCCTACGAGCAGTACTTC.

The chain employs TRBV7-9 and TRBJ2-7; D is unclear. This CDR3 is built from 14 residues. Germline assignment: CDR1 SEHNR and CDR2 FQNEAQ (reference sequence). V lost 5 bases and J 7 bases, leaving 18 bases between the germline ends. The CDR3 loop reads CASSPFTAPGEQYF. The CDR3 nucleotides read TGTGCCAGCAGCCCCTTCACTGCTCCTGGGGAGCAGTACTTC.

In the case of this clone: Distinct nucleotide sequences in the sample also encode this CDR3. The V call is TRBV28, the J call TRBJ2-7, with D unclear. CDR3 size: 12 residues. The germline V and J ends were trimmed by 3 bases and 2 bases, with 5 bases remaining between them. Looked up from germline, CDR1 is MDHEN and CDR2 is SYDVKM. DNA for the CDR3: TGTGCCAGCAGTTTGGTACCCTACGAGCAGTACTTC. This sequence encodes CASSLVPYEQYF.

The chain recombines TRBV5-1 with TRBJ1-1; 9 bases fit TRBD1. The CDR3 has 13 amino acids. CDR1 is SGHRS, CDR2 YFSETQ, per germline. V lost 4 bases and J lost 6; bases outside the gene matches: 4. In DNA, the CDR3 is TGCGCCAGCAGCCCACGGACAGGGGCTGAAGCTTTCTTT. Amino acid sequence: CASSPRTGAEAFF.

The chain joins TRBV5-4 to TRBJ2-1; no firm D call. V dropped 0 bases and J dropped 10 bases, with 14 bases sitting between them. Looked up from germline, CDR1 is SGHNT and CDR2 is YYREEE (reference sequence). The length of the CDR3 is 14 residues. CDR3 in amino acids: CASSLAARLGEQFF. The CDR3 nucleotides are TGTGCCAGCAGCTTGGCCGCACGACTCGGGGAGCAGTTCTTC.

The sample holds a few counts of this clone. This chain uses TRBV29-1 with TRBJ1-1; 8 bases fit TRBD1. The CDR3 covers 13 residues. Germline CDR1 reads SQVTM; CDR2 reads ANQGSEA. Unmatched junction bases numbered 7, after V lost 8 bases and J lost 2 bases. CDR3 sequence: CSLNQGANTEAFF. The DNA of the CDR3 is TGCAGCCTTAACCAGGGGGCTAACACTGAAGCTTTCTTT. Full variable domain (outside the CDR3, taken from reference TRBV29-1 and TRBJ1-1): SAVISQKPSRDICQRGTSLTIQCQVDSQVTMMFWYRQQPGQSLTLIATANQGSEATYESGFVIDKFPISRPNLTFSTLTVSNMSPEDSSIYLCSLNQGANTEAFFGQGTRLTVV.

The rearrangement joins TRBV29-1 to TRBJ1-1; D unresolved. This CDR3 is built from 11 residues. CDR1 and CDR2 from the germline V gene are SQVTM and ANQGSEA. The V end was cut by 4 bases, the J end by 3 bases, with 6 bases between. This chain's CDR3 is CSVVRDTEAFF. CDR3 nucleotide sequence: TGCAGCGTTGTACGTGACACTGAAGCTTTCTTT.

The rearrangement uses TRBV5-6 and TRBJ2-1; 7 positions match TRBD2. The germline gives CDR1 SGHDT, CDR2 YYEEEE. The CDR3 runs 16 residues. The V and J ends lost 0 bases and 1 base, in that order; junction bases with no gene match: 4. CDR3 bases: TGTGCCAGCAGCTTGGTGGCTAGCGGATCCTACAATGAGCAGTTCTTC. Protein product: CASSLVASGSYNEQFF.

This chain joins TRBV28 and TRBJ2-1; D may correspond to TRBD1 or TRBD2 (5 bases each). Germline V CDR1 and CDR2: MDHEN, SYDVKM. The V end lost 5 bases, the J end lost 5 bases, and 13 bases lay between the germline ends. CDR3 length: 14 amino acids. The CDR3 is CASSRREGNNEQFF. The CDR3 DNA is TGTGCCAGCAGTAGGAGAGAGGGGAACAATGAGCAGTTCTTC.